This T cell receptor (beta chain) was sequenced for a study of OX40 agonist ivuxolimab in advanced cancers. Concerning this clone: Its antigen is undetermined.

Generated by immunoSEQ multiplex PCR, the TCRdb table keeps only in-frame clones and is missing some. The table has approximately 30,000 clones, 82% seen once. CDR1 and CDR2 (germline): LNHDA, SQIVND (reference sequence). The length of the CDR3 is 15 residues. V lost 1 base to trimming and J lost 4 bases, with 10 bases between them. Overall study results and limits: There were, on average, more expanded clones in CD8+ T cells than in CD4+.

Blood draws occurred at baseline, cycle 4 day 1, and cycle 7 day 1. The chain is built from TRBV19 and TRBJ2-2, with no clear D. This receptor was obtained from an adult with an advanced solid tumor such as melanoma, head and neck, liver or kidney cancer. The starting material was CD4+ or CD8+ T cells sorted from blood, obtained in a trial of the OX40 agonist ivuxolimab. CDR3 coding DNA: TGTGCCAGTAGTATAGTAGGTGTGGGCACCGGGGAGCTGTTTTTT. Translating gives CASSIVGVGTGELFF.